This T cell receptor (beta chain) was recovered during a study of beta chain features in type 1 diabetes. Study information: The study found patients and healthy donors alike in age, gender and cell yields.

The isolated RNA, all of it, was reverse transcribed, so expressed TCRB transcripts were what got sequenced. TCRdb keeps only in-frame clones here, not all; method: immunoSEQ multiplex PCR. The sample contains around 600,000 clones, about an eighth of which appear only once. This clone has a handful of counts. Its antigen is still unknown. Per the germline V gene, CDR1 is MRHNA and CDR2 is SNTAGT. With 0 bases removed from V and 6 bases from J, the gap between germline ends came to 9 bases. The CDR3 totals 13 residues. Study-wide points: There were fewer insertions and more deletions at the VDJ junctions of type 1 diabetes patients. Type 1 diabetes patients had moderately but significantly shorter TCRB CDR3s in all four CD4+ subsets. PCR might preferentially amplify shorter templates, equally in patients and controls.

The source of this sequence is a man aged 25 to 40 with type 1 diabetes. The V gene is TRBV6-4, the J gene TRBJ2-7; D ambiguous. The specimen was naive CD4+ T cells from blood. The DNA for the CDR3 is TGTGCCAGCAGTGACTCGGACGGTAGCGAGCAGTACTTC. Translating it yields CASSDSDGSEQYF.